This TCR beta chain was identified during a study of Graves' ophthalmopathy and Graves' hyperthyroidism listed by TCRdb under 2018. Regarding the research as a whole: Hyperthyroidism was considered stable if no progression to ophthalmopathy occurred within 18 months of follow-up. To tell Graves' ophthalmopathy apart from Graves' hyperthyroidism, and to predict which patients would progress to ophthalmopathy, the study relied on TCR beta repertoire signatures. In total, 135 blood samples were TCR-sequenced: 40 to 45 ophthalmopathy, roughly 77 hyperthyroidism and about 17 hyperthyroidism-to-ophthalmopathy patients. A discovery set of 95 to 100 patients (43 ophthalmopathy, around 57 stable hyperthyroidism) was enrolled to explore V-J signatures distinguishing ophthalmopathy from hyperthyroidism. The independent validation cohort included 20 or so hyperthyroidism patients plus 17 patients who later progressed from hyperthyroidism to ophthalmopathy. In several hyperthyroidism patients, the T-cell repertoire of thyroid tissue was compared with the T-cell repertoire of blood. Once sampling was done, hyperthyroidism patients were given methimazole at a starting dose of 30 mg daily, while ophthalmopathy patients were given high-dose intravenous methylprednisolone.

With regard to this clonotype: Its antigen target is currently unknown. The germline gene is not matched at one end of the junction; a read error may be the cause.

Patients with hyperthyroidism were aged 18 to 65 years, had been newly diagnosed, and had a disease duration of less than 2 months. Patients with other autoimmune diseases, uncontrolled infections, pregnancy or lactation were excluded. Clinical symptoms, serum thyroxine, TRAb, thyroid ultrasound and orbital computed tomography were used for diagnosis. Trizol reagent was used to extract the total RNA, and its quality was then checked on an Agilent 2100 Bioanalyzer. The paper as a whole reports these results and caveats: Most of the expanded thyroid clonotypes with a frequency above 0.001 were also detected in blood, and it was suggested that the thyroid immune response may be reflected by blood repertoires. Sample size was not statistically predetermined, and group allocation was not concealed from the investigators. In validation, the model predicted ophthalmopathy progression with 55% to 71% sensitivity and 72.22% specificity; 12 predicted patients were CT-confirmed with GO in a median of approximately 6.2 months. In cross-validation, the 13-signature model distinguished ophthalmopathy from stable hyperthyroidism with approximately 85% sensitivity and approximately 81% specificity, and in the test set the corresponding values were around 78% and 73%.

For repertoire sequencing, the TCR beta CDR3 regions were amplified from RNA transcripts. A first-round RT-PCR used HTBI primers with the Qiagen OneStep RT-PCR kit, followed by a second-round multiplex PCR, size selection and purification. The libraries underwent paired-end sequencing with 100 bp reads on an Illumina HiSeq2000. As for the original processing: SOAPnuke was used to process the reads, removing any read that contained adapters or uncalled bases, had a mean Phred below 15, or lacked an exact match to the constant primer or identifier. COPE v1.2.5 was used to merge high-quality paired reads. Each unique nucleotide sequence was treated as a clonotype, and MiTCR v1.1 was used to align the clonotypes to the IMGT TRB V, D and J references. Only V-J combinations with frequency above 0.0001 were analysed, covering around 99% of repertoires. A TCR clonal expansion and chaos score per V-J combination was defined as the ratio of F50 clonal expansion to chaos observed in the TCRdist matrix. Welch's t-statistics and random forest were used to reduce the features to approximately 13 V-J combinations, which were then used as input to a naive Bayes classifier. The Morisita-Horn index was used to measure how similar the thyroid and blood repertoires were. The public reads were run again by TCRdb, first through fastp at Q25 and then through MiXCR, and only productive beta chains were kept. Rows are combined by CDR3 protein, so each entry shows the most common genes and DNA. The V and J calls were not made by the authors but by TCRdb's processing. For this sample there are approximately 1.2 million distinct CDR3 sequences; about 40% appear just once. The ten largest clones take up over 8.5% of the sample.

The CDR3 spans 14 residues, from the cysteine through the phenylalanine. Just CDR3 DNA is preserved here, 42 bases in frame from base 1. Here the chain combines TRBV12-3 or TRBV12-4 and TRBJ1-5, with an unclear D gene assignment. Source material: peripheral blood or thyroid tissue (not recorded which). The receptor comes from an adult man with Graves' hyperthyroidism. Here the CDR3 is given as CASGLGNVLQPQHF. In nucleotides, the sequence is TGTGCCAGCGGTTTAGGTAATGTCCTGCAGCCCCAGCATTTT.